These 4 T cell receptor beta chains were all obtained from the same sample, sequenced in a study of cytomegalovirus exposure and HLA in healthy donors. The repertoire was sequenced with immunoSEQ multiplex PCR; TCRdb's copy has only in-frame clones and lacks some. This table holds about 360,000 clones, around 86% found once. The source material was PBMCs. The receptors originated from a woman aged 18-29 years in good health and CMV-seronegative.

This chain connects TRBV7-2 to TRBJ2-7; 12 bases map to TRBD2. Germline lookup yields CDR1 SGHTA and CDR2 FQGNSA. The CDR3 length is 15 residues. Trimming at V came to 6 bases and at J to 5 bases, leaving 8 bases not matched to a gene. The CDR3 loop reads CASRQRTSGNDEQYF. The CDR3 nucleotides are TGTGCCAGCAGGCAACGGACTAGCGGGAATGACGAGCAGTACTTC.

The CDR3 sequence is CASGLGTVPYEQYF. CDR3 DNA: TGTGCCAGCGGGTTAGGGACAGTTCCCTACGAGCAGTACTTC. V gene TRBV28 combines with J gene TRBJ2-7, with 7 bases identical to TRBD1. This CDR3 comprises 14 residues. Germline V gene data show CDR1 as MDHEN and CDR2 as SYDVKM. V dropped 8 bases and J dropped 2; count of bases not matched to a gene: 9.

V usage is TRBV28 and J usage is TRBJ2-7; D uncertain. V was trimmed by 5 bases and J by 6 bases, leaving 14 bases between them. CDR1 MDHEN and CDR2 SYDVKM come from the germline V gene. The CDR3 extends over 13 amino acids. The CDR3 is CASSVKPTPEQYF. CDR3 bases: TGTGCCAGCAGTGTGAAGCCGACACCCGAGCAGTACTTC. Combining the CDR3 with reference TRBV28 and TRBJ2-7 gives the whole variable domain DVKVTQSSRYLVKRTGEKVFLECVQDMDHENMFWYRQDPGLGLRLIYFSYDVKMKEKGDIPEGYSVSREKKERFSLILESASTNQTSMYLCASSVKPTPEQYFGPGTRLTVT.

The chain has TRBV15 and TRBJ2-7; 9 bases match TRBD1. CDR3 length: 15 residues. Losses at the gene ends were 3 bases for V and 2 bases for J; bases not matched to a gene: 5. Germline lookup yields CDR1 LNHNV and CDR2 YYDKDF (reference sequence). This CDR3 reads CATSSPGQGPYEQYF. CDR3 coding DNA: TGTGCCACCAGCAGCCCGGGACAGGGTCCCTACGAGCAGTACTTC.